This entry describes one TCR beta chain. Its antigen is unknown. It has no much larger one-base neighbor in the sample; base qualities were not kept. Each collaborating institution followed its own protocols to collect whole blood in K2EDTA tubes. For TCRbeta analysis, collaborators shipped samples as frozen whole blood, isolated PBMCs, or DNA extracted from either of those sample types. This entry belongs to a study of blood T cell repertoires in COVID-19 (dated by TCRdb to about 2020). For the study in its entirety: Collaborator samples came from the United States, Italy and Spain and covered acute and convalescent phases of COVID-19. The material from the prospective study consisted of cDNA or gDNA derived from T cells, B-cell-depleted T cells, or PBMCs. The dataset comprised deeply sampled blood TCRbeta repertoires from subjects exposed to, actively infected with, or recovered from COVID-19. The repertoires were released in a freely available public database intended as a resource for research on the immune response to SARS-CoV-2. The samples were drawn from two sources: the first 160 participants of the ongoing ImmuneRACE study, and 1,254 subjects contributed by 6 global collaborators. A de-identified subject ID, COVID-19 status, age in years and sex were almost always included in the sample metadata. Where available, HLA class I and class II types were obtained from metadata supplied by the sample provider rather than from assay-based typing.

Relative to germline, V is missing 4 bases and J is missing 4 bases, with 6 bases of the junction outside any gene match. CDR1 and CDR2 are read off the germline V gene as SGDLS and YYNGEE. From cysteine to phenylalanine, the CDR3 is 14 amino acids long. Of all the DNA, just the CDR3 is kept, 42 bases in frame from base 1. Broad study findings and their caveats: The quantity of clinical and demographic metadata differed by source and by participant and was supplied without curation.

TCRbeta CDR3 regions were amplified from genomic DNA using the immunoSEQ Assay, a bias-controlled multiplex PCR. The published analysis was carried out like this. Within the assay, amplification of reference gene primers was used to estimate how many nucleated cells each sample contained. To quantify the absolute abundance of each unique TCRbeta CDR3 rearrangement, sequence reads were collapsed and filtered. For each sample, productive Simpson clonality was calculated as the square root of Simpson's diversity index over productive rearrangements. Not all clones reach the TCRdb copy of this immuneACCESS table, which keeps in-frame sequences only. Checked studies attribute under half of the gap to unresolved V genes and leave the rest unexplained. V, J and clone size are taken as reported in that table, and D and trimming were inferred from the DNA itself. A total of 260,000 or so clones appear in this sample, about 87% of them only once. The ten largest clones capture around 9.2% of the sample.

The clonotype was recovered from a human donor in a cohort sampled during active COVID-19. Sequenced sample: peripheral blood. The rearrangement joined TRBV9 to TRBJ1-1; 8 bases in the middle match TRBD1. This receptor carries the CDR3 CASSTRGLATEAFF. The sequenced DNA: TGTGCCAGCAGCACCAGGGGGCTGGCCACTGAAGCTTTCTTT.